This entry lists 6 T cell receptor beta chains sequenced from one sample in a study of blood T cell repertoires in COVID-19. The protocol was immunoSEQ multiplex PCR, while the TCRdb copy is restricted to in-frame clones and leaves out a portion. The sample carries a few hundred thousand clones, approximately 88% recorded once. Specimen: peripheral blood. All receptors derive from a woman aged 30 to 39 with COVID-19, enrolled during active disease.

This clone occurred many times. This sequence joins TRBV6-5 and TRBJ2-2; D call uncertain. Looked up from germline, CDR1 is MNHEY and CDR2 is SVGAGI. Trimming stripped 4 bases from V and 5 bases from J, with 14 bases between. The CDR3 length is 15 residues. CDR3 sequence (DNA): TGTGCCAGCAGTTCCCATGCCACATTTACCGGGGAGCTGTTTTTT. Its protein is CASSSHATFTGELFF.

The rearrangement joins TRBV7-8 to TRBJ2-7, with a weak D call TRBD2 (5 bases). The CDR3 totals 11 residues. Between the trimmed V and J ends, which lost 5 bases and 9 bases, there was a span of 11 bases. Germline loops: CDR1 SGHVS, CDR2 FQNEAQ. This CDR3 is CASSPGGGQYF. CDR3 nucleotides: TGTGCCAGCAGCCCCGGAGGAGGGCAGTACTTC.

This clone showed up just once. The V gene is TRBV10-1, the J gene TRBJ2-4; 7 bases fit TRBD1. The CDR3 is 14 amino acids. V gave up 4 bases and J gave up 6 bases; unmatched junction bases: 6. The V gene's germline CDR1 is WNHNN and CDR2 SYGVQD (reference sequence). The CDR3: CASSGQGSRNIQYF. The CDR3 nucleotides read TGCGCCAGCAGTGGACAGGGTTCGCGAAACATTCAGTACTTC.

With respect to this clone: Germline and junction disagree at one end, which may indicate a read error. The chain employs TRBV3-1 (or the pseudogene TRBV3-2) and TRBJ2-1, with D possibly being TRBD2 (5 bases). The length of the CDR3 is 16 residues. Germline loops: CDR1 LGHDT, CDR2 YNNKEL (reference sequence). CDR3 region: CASSHGRTSFYNGQFF. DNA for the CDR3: TGTGCCAGCAGCCATGGACGGACTTCCTTCTACAATGGGCAGTTCTTC.

The CDR3: CASEDSHNSPLHF. CDR3 nucleotides: TGTGCCAGCGAAGACAGTCATAATTCACCCCTCCACTTT. The chain recombines TRBV19 with TRBJ1-6; maybe TRBD1 (5 bases). Germline V gives CDR1 LNHDA, CDR2 SQIVND (reference sequence). The CDR3 consists of 13 residues. V lost 9 bases, J lost 5 bases, and 11 bases lay in between.

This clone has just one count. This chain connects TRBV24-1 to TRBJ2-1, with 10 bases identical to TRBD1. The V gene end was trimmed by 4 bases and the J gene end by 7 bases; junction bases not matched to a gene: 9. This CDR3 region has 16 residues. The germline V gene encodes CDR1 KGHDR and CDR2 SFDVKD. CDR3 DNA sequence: TGTGCCACCAGTGACGACAGGGGGCGCTTGGGAAATGAGCAGTTCTTC. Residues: CATSDDRGRLGNEQFF.